This paragraph covers one T cell receptor beta chain sequence. This sample was taken from a study of blood T cell repertoires in COVID-19. Study overall: Whether acute or convalescent, the COVID-19 samples came from the United States, Italy and Spain. Sample material is recorded as cDNA or gDNA derived from T cells, B-cell-depleted T cells, or PBMCs.

V gave up 4 bases and J gave up 7 bases, with 16 bases separating them. Germline CDR1 and CDR2: LNHDA and SQIVND (reference sequence). This CDR3 has 14 amino acids. Authors' data handling: Amplification from reference gene primers served as the basis for estimated nucleated cell counts. Clones were read by immunoSEQ multiplex PCR, and TCRdb kept only the in-frame ones, dropping some. For V, J and clone size, that table is used; D and trimming come from the DNA. The sample lists about 120,000 clones, approximately 81% seen once, with about 40% in the top ten. This TCR was sampled from a middle-aged man with active or convalescent COVID-19. Sequencing used peripheral blood. The V and J genes are TRBV19 and TRBJ1-1, with TRBD1 as a possible D gene (5 bases). The CDR3 nucleotides read TGTGCCAGTAGTAGTCTGGGGGGAGCCTTTGAAGCTTTCTTT. Translated, it gives CASSSLGGAFEAFF.